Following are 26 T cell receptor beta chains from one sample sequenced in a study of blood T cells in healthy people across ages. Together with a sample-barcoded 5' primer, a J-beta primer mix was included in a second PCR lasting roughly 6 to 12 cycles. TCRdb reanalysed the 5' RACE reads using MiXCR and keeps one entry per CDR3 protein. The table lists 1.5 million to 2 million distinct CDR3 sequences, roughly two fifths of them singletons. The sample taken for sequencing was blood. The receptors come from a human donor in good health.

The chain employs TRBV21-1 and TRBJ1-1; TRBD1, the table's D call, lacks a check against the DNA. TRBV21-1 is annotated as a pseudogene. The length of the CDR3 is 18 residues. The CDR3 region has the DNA TGTGCCAGCAGCGACCGGAGAGGACGGGGTGGAACAAACACTGAAGCTTTCTTT. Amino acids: CASSDRRGRGGTNTEAFF.

The DNA of the CDR3 is TGTGCCAGCAGCCAGGGTAAAGCGTACAATGAGCAGTTCTTC. It codes for CASSQGKAYNEQFF. The V and J genes are TRBV5-5 and TRBJ2-1; TRBD1 is a possible D gene (5 bases). The V end lost 4 bases, the J end lost 4 bases, and 12 bases lay between the germline ends. The germline V gene encodes CDR1 SGHKS and CDR2 YYEKEE (reference sequence). CDR3 length equals 14 residues.

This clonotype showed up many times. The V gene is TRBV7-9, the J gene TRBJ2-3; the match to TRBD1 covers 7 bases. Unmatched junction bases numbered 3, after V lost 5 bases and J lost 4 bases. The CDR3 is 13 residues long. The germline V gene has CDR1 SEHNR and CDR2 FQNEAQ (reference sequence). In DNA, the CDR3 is TGTGCCAGCAGCCGGACAGGAGCAGATACGCAGTATTTT. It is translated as CASSRTGADTQYF.

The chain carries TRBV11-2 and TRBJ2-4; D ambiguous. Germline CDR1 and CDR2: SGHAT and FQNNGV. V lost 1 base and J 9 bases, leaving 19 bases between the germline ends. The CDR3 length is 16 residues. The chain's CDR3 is CASSLGSSKGESIQYF. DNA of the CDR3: TGTGCCAGCAGCTTAGGAAGCTCCAAGGGCGAAAGCATTCAGTACTTC.

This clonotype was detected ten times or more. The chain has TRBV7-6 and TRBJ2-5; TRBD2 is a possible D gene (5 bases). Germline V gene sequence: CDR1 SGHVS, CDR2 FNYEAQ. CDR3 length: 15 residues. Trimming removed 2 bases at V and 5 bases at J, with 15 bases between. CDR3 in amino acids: CASSLTGVVGETQYF. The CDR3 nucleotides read TGTGCCAGCAGCTTAACCGGGGTTGTGGGGGAGACCCAGTACTTC. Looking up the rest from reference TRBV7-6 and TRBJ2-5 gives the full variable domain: GAGVSQSPRYKVTKRGQDVALRCDPISGHVSLYWYRQALGQGPEFLTYFNYEAQQDKSGLPNDRFSAERPEGSISTLTIQRTEQRDSAMYRCASSLTGVVGETQYFGPGTRLLVL.

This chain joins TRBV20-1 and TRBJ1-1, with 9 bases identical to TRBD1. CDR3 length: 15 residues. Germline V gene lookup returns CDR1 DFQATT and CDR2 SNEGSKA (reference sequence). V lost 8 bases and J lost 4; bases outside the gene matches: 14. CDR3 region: CSRSRDRVRSTEAFF. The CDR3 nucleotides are TGCAGTCGGTCCCGGGACAGGGTCAGATCCACTGAAGCTTTCTTT.

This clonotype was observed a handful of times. The CDR3 spells CASSLWGAGGSHKYNEQFF. Written as DNA, the CDR3 is TGCGCCAGCAGCTTGTGGGGCGCTGGTGGATCACATAAATACAATGAGCAGTTCTTC. This chain uses TRBV5-1 with TRBJ2-1, with D perhaps matching TRBD1 (5 bases). Germline V gives CDR1 SGHRS, CDR2 YFSETQ. The V end was cut by 1 base, the J end by 4 bases, with 24 bases between. The CDR3 runs 19 residues.

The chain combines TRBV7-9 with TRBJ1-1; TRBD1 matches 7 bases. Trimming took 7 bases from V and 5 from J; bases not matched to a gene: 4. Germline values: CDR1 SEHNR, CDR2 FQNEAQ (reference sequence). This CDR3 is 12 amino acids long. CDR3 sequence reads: CASTLTGTEAFF. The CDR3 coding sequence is TGTGCCAGCACCTTGACAGGGACTGAAGCTTTCTTT.

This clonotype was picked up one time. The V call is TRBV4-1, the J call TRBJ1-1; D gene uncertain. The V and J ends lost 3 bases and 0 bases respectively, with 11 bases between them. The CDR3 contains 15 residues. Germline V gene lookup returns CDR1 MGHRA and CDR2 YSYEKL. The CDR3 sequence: CASSHGRVMNTEAFF. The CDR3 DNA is TGCGCCAGCAGCCATGGAAGGGTGATGAACACTGAAGCTTTCTTT.

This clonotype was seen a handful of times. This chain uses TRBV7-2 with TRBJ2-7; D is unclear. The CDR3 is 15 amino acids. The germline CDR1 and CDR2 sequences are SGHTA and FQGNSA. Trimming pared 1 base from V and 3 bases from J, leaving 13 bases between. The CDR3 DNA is TGTGCCAGCAGCTTAGAGGGCCATAACAACTACGAGCAGTACTTC. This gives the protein CASSLEGHNNYEQYF.

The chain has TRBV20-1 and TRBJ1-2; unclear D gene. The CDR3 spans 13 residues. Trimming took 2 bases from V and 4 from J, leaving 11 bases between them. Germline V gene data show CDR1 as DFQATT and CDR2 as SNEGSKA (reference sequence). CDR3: CSARHGQLYGYTF. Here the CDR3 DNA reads TGCAGTGCTAGACATGGGCAGCTCTATGGCTACACCTTC.

The CDR3 nucleotides are TGCGCCAGCAGCTTGGGGGCAGGGAGAGACACTGAAGCTTTCTTT. This sequence encodes CASSLGAGRDTEAFF. The chain is built from TRBV5-1 and TRBJ1-1; a weak D match, TRBD1 (5 bases). V was cut by 0 bases and J by 3 bases, with 12 bases left in between. The CDR3 has 15 amino acids. In germline, CDR1 is SGHRS, CDR2 YFSETQ.

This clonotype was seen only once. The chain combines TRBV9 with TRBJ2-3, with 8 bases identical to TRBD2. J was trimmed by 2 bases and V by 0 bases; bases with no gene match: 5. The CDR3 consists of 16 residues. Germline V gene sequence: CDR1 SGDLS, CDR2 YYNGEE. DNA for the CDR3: TGTGCCAGCAGCGTAGCGGAGCGGGGGTACACAGATACGCAGTATTTT. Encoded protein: CASSVAERGYTDTQYF.

The CDR3 region is CASSITAMNTEAFF. The CDR3 DNA sequence: TGTGCCAGCAGCATCACAGCCATGAACACTGAAGCTTTCTTT. This sequence joins TRBV7-3 and TRBJ1-1, with unresolved D. V was trimmed by 5 bases and J by 0 bases, leaving 10 bases between them. Germline V gene sequence: CDR1 SGHTA, CDR2 FQGTGA. The CDR3 has 14 amino acids.

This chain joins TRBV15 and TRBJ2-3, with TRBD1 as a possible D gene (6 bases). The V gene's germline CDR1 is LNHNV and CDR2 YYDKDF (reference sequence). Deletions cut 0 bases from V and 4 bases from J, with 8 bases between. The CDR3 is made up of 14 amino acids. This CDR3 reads CATSRDGGPDTQYF. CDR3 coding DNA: TGTGCCACCAGCAGAGATGGGGGCCCAGATACGCAGTATTTT.

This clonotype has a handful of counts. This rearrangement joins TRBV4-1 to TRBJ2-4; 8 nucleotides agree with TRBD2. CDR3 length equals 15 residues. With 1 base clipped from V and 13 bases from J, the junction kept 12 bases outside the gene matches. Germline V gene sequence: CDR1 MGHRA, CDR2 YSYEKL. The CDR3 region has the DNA TGCGCCAGCAGCCAAGCGGGGGGGCCCTACAATGAGCAGTACTTC. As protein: CASSQAGGPYNEQYF.

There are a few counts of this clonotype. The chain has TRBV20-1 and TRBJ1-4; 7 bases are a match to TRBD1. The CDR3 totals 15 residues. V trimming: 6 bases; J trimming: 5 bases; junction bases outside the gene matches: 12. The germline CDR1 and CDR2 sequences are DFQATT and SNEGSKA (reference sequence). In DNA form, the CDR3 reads TGCAGTGCCAGAAACTCGGGACAGCCAAATGAAAAACTGTTTTTT. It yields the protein CSARNSGQPNEKLFF.

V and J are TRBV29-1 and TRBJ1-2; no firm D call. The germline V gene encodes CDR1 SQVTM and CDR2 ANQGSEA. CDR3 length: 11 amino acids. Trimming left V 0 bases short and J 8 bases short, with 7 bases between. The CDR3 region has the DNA TGCAGCGTTGAAGATATGTTGGGCTACACCTTC. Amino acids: CSVEDMLGYTF. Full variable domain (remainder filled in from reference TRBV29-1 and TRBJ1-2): SAVISQKPSRDICQRGTSLTIQCQVDSQVTMMFWYRQQPGQSLTLIATANQGSEATYESGFVIDKFPISRPNLTFSTLTVSNMSPEDSSIYLCSVEDMLGYTFGSGTRLTVV.

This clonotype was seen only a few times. CDR3 amino acids: CASSRQGSAGELFF. The CDR3 nucleotides read TGTGCCAGCAGCCGACAGGGTTCGGCCGGGGAGCTGTTTTTT. The chain is built from TRBV12-3 or TRBV12-4 and TRBJ2-2; TRBD1 aligns across 7 bases. The V and J ends lost 6 bases and 6 bases, in that order; junction bases with no gene match: 7. The CDR3 has 14 amino acids.

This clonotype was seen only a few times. The CDR3 DNA is TGTGCCAGCAGTGATCCCGGACCCTACGAGCAGTACTTC. Translating it yields CASSDPGPYEQYF. This chain uses TRBV6-4 with TRBJ2-7; D call uncertain. Trimming cost V 3 bases and J 2 bases, with 8 bases left between them. The CDR3 length is 13 residues. Germline V gene data show CDR1 as MRHNA and CDR2 as SNTAGT.

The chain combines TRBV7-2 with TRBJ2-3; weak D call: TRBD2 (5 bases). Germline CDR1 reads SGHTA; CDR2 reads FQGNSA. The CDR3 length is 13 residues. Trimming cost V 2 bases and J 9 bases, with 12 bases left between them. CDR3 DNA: TGTGCCAGCAGCTTAAGCGGCTTGCTCACGCAGTATTTT. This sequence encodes CASSLSGLLTQYF.

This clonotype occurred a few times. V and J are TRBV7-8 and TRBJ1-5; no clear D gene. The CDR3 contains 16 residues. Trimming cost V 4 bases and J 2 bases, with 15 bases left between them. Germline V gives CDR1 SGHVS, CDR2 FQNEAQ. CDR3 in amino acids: CASSCNQYRGNQPQHF. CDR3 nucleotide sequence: TGTGCCAGCAGCTGCAACCAGTATAGGGGCAATCAGCCCCAGCATTTT. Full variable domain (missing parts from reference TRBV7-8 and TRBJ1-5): GAGVSQSPRYKVAKRGQDVALRCDPISGHVSLFWYQQALGQGPEFLTYFQNEAQLDKSGLPSDRFFAERPEGSVSTLKIQRTQQEDSAVYLCASSCNQYRGNQPQHFGDGTRLSIL.

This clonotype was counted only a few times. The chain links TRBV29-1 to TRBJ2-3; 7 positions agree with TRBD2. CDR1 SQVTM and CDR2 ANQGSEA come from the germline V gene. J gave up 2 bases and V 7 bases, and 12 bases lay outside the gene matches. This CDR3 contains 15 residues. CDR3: CSAPPQRGTTDTQYF. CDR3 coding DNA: TGCAGCGCACCACCCCAGCGGGGCACCACAGATACGCAGTATTTT.

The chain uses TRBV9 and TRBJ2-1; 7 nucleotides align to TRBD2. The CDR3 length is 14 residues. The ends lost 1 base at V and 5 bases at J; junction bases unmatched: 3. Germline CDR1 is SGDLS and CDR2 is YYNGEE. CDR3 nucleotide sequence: TGTGCCAGCAGCGTAACTAGCGCGAACAATGAGCAGTTCTTC. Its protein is CASSVTSANNEQFF.

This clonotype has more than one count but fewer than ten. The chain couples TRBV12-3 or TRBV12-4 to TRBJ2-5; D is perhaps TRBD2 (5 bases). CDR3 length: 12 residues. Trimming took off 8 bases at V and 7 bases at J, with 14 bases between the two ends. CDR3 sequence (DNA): TGTGCCAGCCGGGGAAGTACATGGACCCAGTACTTC. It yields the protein CASRGSTWTQYF.

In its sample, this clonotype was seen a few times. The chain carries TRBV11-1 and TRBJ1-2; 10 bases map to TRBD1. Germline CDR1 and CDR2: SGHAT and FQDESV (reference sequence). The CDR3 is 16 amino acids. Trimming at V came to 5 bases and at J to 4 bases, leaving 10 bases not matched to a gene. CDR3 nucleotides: TGTGCCAGCAGCCCCCAGACAGGGGGCGTCATCTATGGCTACACCTTC. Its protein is CASSPQTGGVIYGYTF. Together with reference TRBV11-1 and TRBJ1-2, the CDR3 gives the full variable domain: EAEVAQSPRYKITEKSQAVAFWCDPISGHATLYWYRQILGQGPELLVQFQDESVVDDSQLPKDRFSAERLKGVDSTLKIQPAELGDSAMYLCASSPQTGGVIYGYTFGSGTRLTVV.